This T cell receptor beta chain is drawn from a study of T cell responses to AZD1222 COVID-19 vaccine. Germline-derived CDR1 and CDR2 are SSHAT and FNYEAQ (reference sequence). The CDR3 length is 14 residues. Here immunoSEQ multiplex PCR was the method, and the copy in TCRdb shows in-frame clones only, minus some. The sample records more than 65,000 clones, 70% to 90% being singletons. This clone was detected a few times. Germline and junction disagree at one end, which may indicate a read error. The sample holds other DNA sequences that translate to the same CDR3. The material was peripheral blood, obtained on day 0 of AZD1222 vaccination. The chain is built from TRBV7-7 and TRBJ2-3, with D perhaps matching TRBD2 (6 bases). The receptor was isolated from an adult in good health. CDR3 region: CASSLGGPGDTQYF. CDR3 nucleotides: TGTGCTAGCAGCTTAGGAGGGCCGGGAGATACGCAGTATTTT.